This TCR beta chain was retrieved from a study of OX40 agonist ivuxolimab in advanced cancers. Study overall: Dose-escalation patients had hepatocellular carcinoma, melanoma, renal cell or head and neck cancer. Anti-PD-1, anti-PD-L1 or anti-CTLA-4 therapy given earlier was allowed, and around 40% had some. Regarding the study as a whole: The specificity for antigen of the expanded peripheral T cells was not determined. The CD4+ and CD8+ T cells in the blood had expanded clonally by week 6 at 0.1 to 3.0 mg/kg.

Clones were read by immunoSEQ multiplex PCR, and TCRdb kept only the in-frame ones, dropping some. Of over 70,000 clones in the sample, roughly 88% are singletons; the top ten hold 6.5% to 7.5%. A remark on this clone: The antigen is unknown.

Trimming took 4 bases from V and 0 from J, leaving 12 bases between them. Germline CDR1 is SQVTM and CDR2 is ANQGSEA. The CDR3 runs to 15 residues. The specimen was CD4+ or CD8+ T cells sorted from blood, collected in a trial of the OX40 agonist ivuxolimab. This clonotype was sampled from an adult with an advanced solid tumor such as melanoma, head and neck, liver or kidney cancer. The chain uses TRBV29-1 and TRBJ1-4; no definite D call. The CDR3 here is CSVGARAATNEKLFF. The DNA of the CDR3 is TGCAGCGTTGGCGCCCGTGCCGCAACTAATGAAAAACTGTTTTTT.